These 14 T cell receptor beta chains share one sample of origin, sequenced in a study of PD-1 blockade in classical Hodgkin lymphoma. No patient escaped relapse after autologous stem cell transplantation, and brentuximab vedotin exposure varied. Profiled with immunoSEQ multiplex PCR; TCRdb holds only in-frame clones, not every one. This table has about 97,000 clones, around 80% appearing once. Material: peripheral blood mononuclear cells (PBMCs), obtained at baseline. The source is a human donor with classical Hodgkin lymphoma.

The chain carries TRBV19 and TRBJ2-2; D might be TRBD1 or TRBD2, each matching 5 bases. Between the trimmed V and J ends, which lost 5 bases and 7 bases, there was a span of 11 bases. CDR1 is LNHDA, CDR2 SQIVND, per germline (reference sequence). This CDR3 contains 13 residues. CDR3 nucleotides: TGTGCCAGTAGTGGGACCACCCACGGGGAGCTGTTTTTT. Its protein is CASSGTTHGELFF. The full variable domain, its missing parts supplied by reference TRBV19 and TRBJ2-2, is DGGITQSPKYLFRKEGQNVTLSCEQNLNHDAMYWYRQDPGQGLRLIYYSQIVNDFQKGDIAEGYSVSREKKESFPLTVTSAQKNPTAFYLCASSGTTHGELFFGEGSRLTVL.

The chain is built from TRBV14 and TRBJ2-1, with D perhaps matching TRBD2 (6 bases). CDR1 and CDR2 (germline): SGHDN, FVKESK. V lost 1 base to trimming and J lost 2 bases, with 6 bases between them. CDR3 size: 14 residues. This CDR3 reads CASSQGGAYNEQFF. The CDR3 DNA reads TGTGCCAGCAGCCAAGGGGGGGCCTACAATGAGCAGTTCTTC.

This chain links TRBV10-3 with TRBJ2-2; no reliable D call. The germline V gene encodes CDR1 ENHRY and CDR2 SYGVKD. Deletions cut 5 bases from V and 1 base from J, with 8 bases between. The CDR3 runs to 14 residues. CDR3 nucleotides: TGTGCCATCAGTCTGGACGGGAACACCGGGGAGCTGTTTTTT. Its translation: CAISLDGNTGELFF.

CDR3 bases: TGTGCCATCAGTGAGGACGGGACTAGCGGGAGCCGATGGTTGAATGAGCAGTTCTTC. Residues: CAISEDGTSGSRWLNEQFF. The chain has TRBV10-3 and TRBJ2-1, with 14 bases aligning to TRBD2. CDR1 is ENHRY and CDR2 is SYGVKD in the germline V gene. The ends lost 2 bases at V and 7 bases at J; junction bases unmatched: 13. The CDR3 is 19 amino acids.

V usage is TRBV7-8 and J usage is TRBJ2-7, with D possibly being TRBD2 (5 bases). V lost 2 bases, J lost 3 bases, and 20 bases lay in between. Germline V CDR1 and CDR2: SGHVS, FQNEAQ. The CDR3 consists of 17 residues. CDR3 region: CASSLFLPRGGFYEQYF. The CDR3 bases are TGTGCCAGCAGCTTATTCTTGCCCCGGGGTGGGTTCTACGAGCAGTACTTC.

The chain carries TRBV11-3 and TRBJ2-1; 7 nucleotides align to TRBD1. The junction had 3 bases not matched to a gene; V was cut back by 2 bases and J by 2 bases. The CDR3 length is 15 residues. Germline CDR1 reads SGHNT; CDR2 reads YENEEA. The CDR3 nucleotides are TGTGCCAGCAGCTTACAGGGACAGCCCTACAATGAGCAGTTCTTC. Protein product: CASSLQGQPYNEQFF.

The genes are TRBV15 and TRBJ2-1, with 13 bases fitting TRBD2. The germline CDR1 and CDR2 sequences are LNHNV and YYDKDF (reference sequence). J lost 1 base, V lost 0 bases, and 9 bases had no gene match. This CDR3 is built from 20 residues. The chain's CDR3 is CATSRDGWTSGSLSYNEQFF. CDR3 sequence (DNA): TGTGCCACCAGCAGAGACGGGTGGACTAGCGGGAGTTTGTCCTACAATGAGCAGTTCTTC.

This chain joins TRBV10-3 and TRBJ2-7, with TRBD2 matching 8 bases. V lost 4 bases to trimming and J lost 7 bases; unmatched junction nucleotides: 6. This CDR3 region has 13 residues. CDR1 and CDR2 from the germline V gene are ENHRY and SYGVKD. CDR3 protein: CAISAGGVGEQYF. The CDR3 DNA sequence: TGTGCCATCAGTGCCGGGGGGGTAGGGGAGCAGTACTTC.

This rearrangement joins TRBV5-1 to TRBJ2-3; 10 bases map to TRBD2. V gave up 4 bases and J gave up 5 bases; unmatched junction bases: 10. The CDR3 length is 16 residues. The V gene's germline CDR1 is SGHRS and CDR2 YFSETQ. The CDR3 region is CASSTGLAARLDTQYF. As DNA, the CDR3 is TGCGCCAGCAGCACCGGACTAGCGGCTAGATTAGATACGCAGTATTTT.

The genes are TRBV5-1 and TRBJ2-1; no reliable D call. From germline, CDR1 is SGHRS and CDR2 YFSETQ. The CDR3 covers 12 residues. V lost 4 bases and J lost 10, with 12 bases in between. The CDR3 sequence: CASSPPRGEQFF. The CDR3 DNA follows: TGCGCCAGCAGCCCGCCCCGTGGCGAGCAGTTCTTC.

The chain recombines TRBV5-1 with TRBJ1-4, with D unclear. The V end lost 1 base, the J end lost 5 bases, and 6 bases lay between the germline ends. This CDR3 has 13 residues. The germline V gene encodes CDR1 SGHRS and CDR2 YFSETQ. In DNA, the CDR3 is TGCGCCAGCAGCTTGTTTCTAAATGAAAAACTGTTTTTT. Protein product: CASSLFLNEKLFF. Variable domain in full (rest from reference TRBV5-1 and TRBJ1-4): KAGVTQTPRYLIKTRGQQVTLSCSPISGHRSVSWYQQTPGQGLQFLFEYFSETQRNKGNFPGRFSGRQFSNSRSEMNVSTLELGDSALYLCASSLFLNEKLFFGSGTQLSVL.

CDR3 region: CASSLIGQNQETQYF. The CDR3 DNA follows: TGCGCCAGCAGCTTGATCGGACAAAACCAAGAGACCCAGTACTTC. The chain carries TRBV5-1 and TRBJ2-5; weak D call: TRBD1 (5 bases). The germline V gene has CDR1 SGHRS and CDR2 YFSETQ. This CDR3 has 15 amino acids. The ends were cut back, 1 base at V and 0 bases at J, with 10 bases in the middle. Using reference TRBV5-1 and TRBJ2-5 for the parts outside the CDR3, the full variable domain is KAGVTQTPRYLIKTRGQQVTLSCSPISGHRSVSWYQQTPGQGLQFLFEYFSETQRNKGNFPGRFSGRQFSNSRSEMNVSTLELGDSALYLCASSLIGQNQETQYFGPGTRLLVL.

The V gene is TRBV28, the J gene TRBJ2-1, with TRBD2 identical over 10 bases. V gave up 2 bases and J gave up 0 bases; unmatched junction bases: 7. The V gene's germline CDR1 is MDHEN and CDR2 SYDVKM. The length of the CDR3 is 18 residues. CDR3 in DNA: TGTGCCAGCAGTTTAGCTGGGGCTAGCGGGAGCTCCTACAATGAGCAGTTCTTC. This codes for CASSLAGASGSSYNEQFF.

The rearrangement joins TRBV7-9 to TRBJ2-7; D unresolved. The CDR3 runs 14 residues. V was clipped by 0 bases and J by 12 bases, with 18 bases between them. CDR1 is SEHNR, CDR2 FQNEAQ, per germline (reference sequence). Written as DNA, the CDR3 is TGTGCCAGCAGCTTAGCGCCAGGCCCAGGAGAGACGTACTTC. As protein: CASSLAPGPGETYF.